The T cell receptor beta chain described here comes from a study of patients and donors after allogeneic stem cell transplantation. This clonotype was observed a few times. TCRdb re-analysed the RT-PCR reads in MiXCR, keeping a single row per CDR3 protein. The sample has approximately 410,000 distinct CDR3 sequences, about a sixth seen once. This clonotype was sampled from a human donor who was either an allogeneic HSCT recipient or a stem cell or donor lymphocyte infusion donor (not recorded which). It is not recorded whose cells these are; they may come from a transplant donor. The material sequenced was blood, either unsorted or a sorted T cell fraction (not recorded which).

CDR3 sequence reads: CASSLGRGGASTDTQYF. CDR3 in DNA: TGCGCCAGCAGCTTGGGTCGAGGGGGAGCGAGTACAGATACGCAGTATTTT. This chain links TRBV5-1 with TRBJ2-3; tentative D call: TRBD1 (6 bases). Trimming pared 0 bases from V and 3 bases from J, leaving 17 bases between. Germline-derived CDR1 and CDR2 are SGHRS and YFSETQ. This CDR3 is 17 amino acids long.